This passage covers 15 T cell receptor beta chains from one sample sequenced in a study of breast tumors, draining lymph nodes, adjacent tissues. MiXCR, applied by TCRdb to the multiplex PCR reads, yields one record per CDR3 protein. The sample consists of about 230,000 distinct CDR3 sequences, about 30% of them appearing once. Axillary draining lymph nodes of breast cancer patients supplied the node samples. What was sequenced was axillary lymph node tissue. These receptors came from a female donor with breast cancer. Some clones in this sample may be carry-over from other donors' samples.

This clonotype was counted between two and nine times. This may arise from a read error, as a much more abundant clone is one base away. The J gene is TRBJ2-5, the V gene TRBV5-1, with TRBD2 matching over 14 bases. CDR3 size: 16 residues. With 4 bases clipped from V and 7 bases from J, the junction kept 9 bases outside the gene matches. Germline CDR1 and CDR2: SGHRS and YFSETQ. The CDR3 DNA sequence: TGCGCCAGCAGCCCGGCCGGGACTAGCGGGAGAGGGACCCAGTACTTC. Protein product: CASSPAGTSGRGTQYF.

Note on this clonotype: Being one base from a much bigger clone, this may be a read error. The V gene is TRBV18, the J gene TRBJ2-7, with 9 bases aligning to TRBD2. CDR1 KGHSH and CDR2 LQKENI come from the germline V gene. There are 14 residues in the CDR3. DNA of the CDR3: TGTGCCAGCTCACCCCGAAGCGGGAGGTACGAGCGGTACTTC. Protein: CASSPRSGRYERYF.

This clonotype appeared many times. The chain combines TRBV12-3 or TRBV12-4 with TRBJ1-5; D may be TRBD1 (5 bases). The CDR3 runs 14 residues. V gave up 6 bases and J gave up 3 bases, with 12 bases separating them. CDR3 sequence reads: CASSSDSLNQPQHF. CDR3 nucleotide sequence: TGTGCCAGCAGCTCCGACAGTCTCAATCAGCCCCAGCATTTT.

This clonotype was recorded many times. The chain joins TRBV7-8 to TRBJ2-3, with D hard to call. The CDR3 spans 13 residues. Trimming shortened V by 4 bases and J by 6 bases, and 11 bases separated the two germline ends. CDR1 SGHVS and CDR2 FQNEAQ come from the germline V gene. CDR3 sequence reads: CASSSMTWDTQYF. CDR3 bases: TGTGCCAGCAGCTCCATGACCTGGGATACGCAGTATTTT.

This clonotype was seen ten or more times. The CDR3, as DNA: TGTGCCAGCAGCGGGACAGGGGTAGGGCAGCCCCAGCATTTT. Translated: CASSGTGVGQPQHF. The gene calls are TRBV6-1 and TRBJ1-5, with TRBD1 matching over 10 bases. Germline values: CDR1 MNHNS, CDR2 SASEGT. CDR3 length: 14 residues. Trimming at V came to 6 bases and at J to 7 bases, leaving 6 bases not matched to a gene.

Ten or more counts support this clonotype. The V call is TRBV4-1, the J call TRBJ2-1; 8 positions match TRBD1. After removal of 4 bases from V and 2 bases from J, the junction contained 7 bases not matched to a gene. Germline CDR1 reads MGHRA; CDR2 reads YSYEKL. This CDR3 has 16 amino acids. The CDR3 loop reads CASSRNGQGPYNEQFF. The CDR3 DNA sequence: TGCGCCAGCAGCCGGAACGGACAGGGCCCCTACAATGAGCAGTTCTTC.

This clonotype was detected ten times or more. The chain couples TRBV20-1 to TRBJ2-5; D not resolved. This CDR3 region has 14 residues. CDR1 DFQATT and CDR2 SNEGSKA come from the germline V gene (reference sequence). The ends were cut back, 3 bases at V and 1 base at J, with 12 bases in the middle. CDR3 region: CSARAARLQETQYF. CDR3 in DNA: TGCAGTGCTAGGGCGGCCCGACTCCAAGAGACCCAGTACTTC.

This clonotype was seen repeatedly, ten times or more. Since a much larger clone is just one base distant, this may be a read error. The rearrangement links TRBV19 to TRBJ2-1, with D hard to call. The CDR3 is made up of 11 amino acids. CDR1 is LNHDA and CDR2 is SQIVND in the germline V gene (reference sequence). Between the trimmed V and J ends, which lost 1 base and 6 bases, there was a span of 1 base. CDR3 sequence: CASSIANEQFF. The CDR3, as DNA: TGTGCCAGTAGTATAGCCAATGAGCAGTTCTTC.

In its sample, this clonotype was seen a few times. A single base separates this from a much larger clone, so it may be a read error. This CDR3 fails to terminate in the conserved phenylalanine or tryptophan, so it likely reflects a read error. The chain joins TRBV9 to TRBJ2-1, with 9 bases aligning to TRBD2. The CDR3 contains 13 residues. With V trimmed by 2 bases and J by 9 bases, 3 bases remained unmatched. Germline values: CDR1 SGDLS, CDR2 YYNGEE. In nucleotides, the CDR3 is TGTGCCAGCAGCGTGACTAGCGGTCCTGAGCAGTTCTCC. As protein: CASSVTSGPEQFS.

The chain employs TRBV20-1 and TRBJ2-5; 8 bases align to TRBD2. Germline loops: CDR1 DFQATT, CDR2 SNEGSKA (reference sequence). There are 14 residues in the CDR3. The ends lost 1 base at V and 5 bases at J; junction bases unmatched: 6. The CDR3 loop reads CSARGIAGKETQYF. In DNA, the CDR3 is TGCAGTGCTAGAGGAATAGCGGGAAAGGAGACCCAGTACTTC.

DNA for the CDR3: TGTGCCAGCAGCGCAAGGACAGGGGGCACTTGGCTAGCGGAGCAGTACTTC. Residues: CASSARTGGTWLAEQYF. The chain is built from TRBV11-3 and TRBJ2-7, with TRBD1 matching over 11 bases. V gave up 5 bases and J gave up 7 bases; unmatched junction bases: 16. In germline, CDR1 is SGHNT, CDR2 YENEEA. CDR3 length: 17 residues.

This clonotype was observed at least ten times. The chain recombines TRBV11-3 with TRBJ2-2, with TRBD2 as a possible D gene (5 bases). The CDR3 is made up of 17 amino acids. Trimming stripped 2 bases from V and 4 bases from J, with 17 bases between. Germline V lookup: CDR1 SGHNT, CDR2 YENEEA. The CDR3 spells CASSLRTQTWGTGELFF. CDR3 nucleotide sequence: TGTGCCAGCAGCTTAAGGACTCAGACCTGGGGCACCGGGGAGCTGTTTTTT.

This clonotype came up many times. The CDR3 DNA is TGTGCCTGGACCCTACCCGGGGGCGAAAAACTGTTTTTT. Its translation: CAWTLPGGEKLFF. The chain links TRBV30 to TRBJ1-4; TRBD1 is a possible D gene (6 bases). This CDR3 contains 13 residues. The V gene lost 4 bases and the J gene lost 8 bases, with 14 bases spanning the gap. The V gene's germline CDR1 is GTSNPN and CDR2 SVGIG (reference sequence).

As for this clonotype: The junction and the germline gene differ at one end; a read error may be behind it. V and J are TRBV29-1 and TRBJ2-7; TRBD1 matches at 7 bases. From germline, CDR1 is SQVTM and CDR2 ANQGSEA. CDR3 length: 13 amino acids. CDR3 DNA sequence: TGCAGCGTTGATAGAAGACAGGGCGCGAGCAGGACTTTC. Its protein product is CSVDRRQGASRTF.

The rearrangement links TRBV14 to TRBJ2-7, with D tentatively TRBD1 (6 bases). Trimming removed 0 bases from V and 2 bases from J, with 8 bases in between. CDR1 and CDR2 from the germline V gene are SGHDN and FVKESK. This CDR3 has 14 residues. This CDR3 reads CASSQDKGAYEQYF. DNA for the CDR3: TGTGCCAGCAGCCAAGATAAGGGGGCCTACGAGCAGTACTTC.